This T cell receptor beta chain was obtained from a study of metastatic and nonmetastatic thyroid tumors. Whole-study context: Blood and tumor or nodule tissue repertoires from malignant and benign thyroid patients were compared.

No treatment had been given to any patient before thyroid surgery. General study findings and limits: Significantly higher TCR beta diversity was reportedly seen in malignant thyroid tumors than benign nodules, in blood and tumor.

Comment on this clone: Its antigen is undetermined.

V lost 1 base to trimming and J lost 1 base, with 6 bases between them. The CDR3 consists of 14 residues. CDR1 is MDHEN and CDR2 is SYDVKM in the germline V gene. In the source study's methods: It was from CDR3 differences across clinicopathological groups that a distant-metastasis classifier for papillary thyroid cancer was built. TCRdb reassembled clones from the PCR reads with MiXCR. These V and J calls are TCRdb output, not the study's own analysis. The sample records 15,000 to 20,000 clones, less than 30% being singletons. This chain uses TRBV28 with TRBJ2-3, with a tentative D call TRBD2 (5 bases). Sequences were obtained from tumor tissue. The clonotype comes from a female donor with papillary thyroid cancer or a benign thyroid nodule (not recorded which). Some clones in this sample may be carry-over from other donors' samples. CDR3 sequence (DNA): TGTGCCAGCAGTTTATATAGCGGCACAGATACGCAGTATTTT. This encodes CASSLYSGTDTQYF.